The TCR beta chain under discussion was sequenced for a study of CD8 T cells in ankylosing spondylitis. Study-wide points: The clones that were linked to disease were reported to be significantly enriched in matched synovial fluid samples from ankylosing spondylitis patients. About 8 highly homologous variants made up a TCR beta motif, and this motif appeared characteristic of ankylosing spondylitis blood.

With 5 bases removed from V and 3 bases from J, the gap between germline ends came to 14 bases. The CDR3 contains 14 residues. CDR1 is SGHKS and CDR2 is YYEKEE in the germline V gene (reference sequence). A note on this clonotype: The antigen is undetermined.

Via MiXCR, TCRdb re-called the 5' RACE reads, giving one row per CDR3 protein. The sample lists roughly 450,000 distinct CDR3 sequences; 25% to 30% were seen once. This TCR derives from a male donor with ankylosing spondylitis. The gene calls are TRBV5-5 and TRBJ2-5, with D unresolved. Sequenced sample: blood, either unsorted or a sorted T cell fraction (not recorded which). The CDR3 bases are TGTGCCAGCAGACCAGAACCGGCGGAAGAGACCCAGTACTTC. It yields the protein CASRPEPAEETQYF. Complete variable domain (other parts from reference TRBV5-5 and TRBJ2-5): DAGVTQSPTHLIKTRGQQVTLRCSPISGHKSVSWYQQVLGQGPQFIFQYYEKEERGRGNFPDRFSARQFPNYSSELNVNALLLGDSALYLCASRPEPAEETQYFGPGTRLLVL.